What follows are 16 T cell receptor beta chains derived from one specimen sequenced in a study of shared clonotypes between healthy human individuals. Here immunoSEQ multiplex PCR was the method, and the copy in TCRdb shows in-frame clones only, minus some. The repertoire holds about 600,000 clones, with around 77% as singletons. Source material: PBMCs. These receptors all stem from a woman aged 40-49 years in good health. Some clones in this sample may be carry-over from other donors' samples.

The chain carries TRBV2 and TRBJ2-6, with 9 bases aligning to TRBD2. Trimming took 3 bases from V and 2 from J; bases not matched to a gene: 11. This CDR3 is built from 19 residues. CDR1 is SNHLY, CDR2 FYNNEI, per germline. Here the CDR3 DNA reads TGTGCCAGCAGTGACTTTGCTAGCGGGACTGTTACTGGGGCCAACGTCCTGACTTTC. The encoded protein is CASSDFASGTVTGANVLTF.

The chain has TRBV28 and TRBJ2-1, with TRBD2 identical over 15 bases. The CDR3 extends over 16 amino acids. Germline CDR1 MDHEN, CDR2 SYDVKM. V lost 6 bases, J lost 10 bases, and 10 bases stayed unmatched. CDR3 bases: TGTGCCAGCAGATCTCGGACTAGCGGGAGGGCCGGCGAGCAGTTCTTC. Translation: CASRSRTSGRAGEQFF.

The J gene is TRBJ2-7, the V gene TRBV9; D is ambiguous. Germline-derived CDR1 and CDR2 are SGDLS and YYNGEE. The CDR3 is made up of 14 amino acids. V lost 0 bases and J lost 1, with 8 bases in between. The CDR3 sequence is CASSVGVSSYEQYF. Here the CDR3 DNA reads TGTGCCAGCAGCGTAGGGGTCTCGTCCTACGAGCAGTACTTC.

The CDR3 sequence: CASSLGGAVQPQHF. The CDR3 bases are TGTGCCAGCAGTTTAGGGGGGGCTGTTCAGCCCCAGCATTTT. The chain carries TRBV28 and TRBJ1-5; a weak D match, TRBD1 (6 bases). The length of the CDR3 is 14 residues. V dropped 2 bases and J dropped 6 bases, with 11 bases sitting between them. Germline values: CDR1 MDHEN, CDR2 SYDVKM. Full variable domain (remainder filled in from reference TRBV28 and TRBJ1-5): DVKVTQSSRYLVKRTGEKVFLECVQDMDHENMFWYRQDPGLGLRLIYFSYDVKMKEKGDIPEGYSVSREKKERFSLILESASTNQTSMYLCASSLGGAVQPQHFGDGTRLSIL.

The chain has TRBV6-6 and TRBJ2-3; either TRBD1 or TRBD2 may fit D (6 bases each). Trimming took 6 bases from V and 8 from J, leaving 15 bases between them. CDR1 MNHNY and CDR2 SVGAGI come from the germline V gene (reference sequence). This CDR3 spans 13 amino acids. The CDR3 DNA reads TGTGCCAGCAGCCCGCCGGGGGCCGTTACGCAGTATTTT. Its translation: CASSPPGAVTQYF.

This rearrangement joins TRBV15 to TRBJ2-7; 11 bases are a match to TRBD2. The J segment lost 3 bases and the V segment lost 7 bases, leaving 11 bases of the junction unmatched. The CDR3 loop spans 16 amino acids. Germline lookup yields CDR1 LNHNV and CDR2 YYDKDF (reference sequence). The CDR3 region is CATTQGGTSGFYEQYF. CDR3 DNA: TGTGCCACCACCCAAGGGGGGACTAGCGGTTTCTACGAGCAGTACTTC.

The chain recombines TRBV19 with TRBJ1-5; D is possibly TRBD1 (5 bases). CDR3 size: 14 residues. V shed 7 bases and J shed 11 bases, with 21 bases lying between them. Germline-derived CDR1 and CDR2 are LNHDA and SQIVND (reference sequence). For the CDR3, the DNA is TGTGCCAGTACCCCAGAGGGGTCATCCCGGGCCCAGCATTTT. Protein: CASTPEGSSRAQHF.

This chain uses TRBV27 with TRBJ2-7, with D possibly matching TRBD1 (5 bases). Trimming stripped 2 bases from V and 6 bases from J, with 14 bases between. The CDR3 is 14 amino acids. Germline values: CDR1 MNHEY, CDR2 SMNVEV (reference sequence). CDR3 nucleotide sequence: TGTGCCAGCAGTTTAGGACAACATGCGTCCGAGCAGTACTTC. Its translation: CASSLGQHASEQYF.

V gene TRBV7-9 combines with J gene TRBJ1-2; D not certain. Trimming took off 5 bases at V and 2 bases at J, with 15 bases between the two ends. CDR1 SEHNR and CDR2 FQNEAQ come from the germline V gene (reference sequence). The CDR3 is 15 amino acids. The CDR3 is CASSPVGLGNYGYTF. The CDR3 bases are TGTGCCAGCAGCCCAGTGGGGTTGGGGAACTATGGCTACACCTTC.

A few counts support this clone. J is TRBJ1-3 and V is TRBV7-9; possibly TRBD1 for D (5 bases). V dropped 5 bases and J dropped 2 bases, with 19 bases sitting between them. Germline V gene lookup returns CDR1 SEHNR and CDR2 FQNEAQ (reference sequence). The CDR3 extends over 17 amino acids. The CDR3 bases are TGTGCCAGCAGCCTCGGGTTGGGGCGTGGAGCTGGAAACACCATATATTTT. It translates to CASSLGLGRGAGNTIYF.

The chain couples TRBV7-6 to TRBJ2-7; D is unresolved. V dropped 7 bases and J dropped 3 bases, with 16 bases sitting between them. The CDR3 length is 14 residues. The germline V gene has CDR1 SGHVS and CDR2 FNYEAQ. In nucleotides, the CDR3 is TGTGCCAGCACCCCATCCTTCTCGAGCTACGAGCAGTACTTC. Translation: CASTPSFSSYEQYF.

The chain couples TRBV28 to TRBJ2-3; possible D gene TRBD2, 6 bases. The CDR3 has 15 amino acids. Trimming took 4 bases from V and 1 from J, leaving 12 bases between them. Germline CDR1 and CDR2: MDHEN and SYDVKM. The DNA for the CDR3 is TGTGCCAGCAGTTCCCCCTCGGGGGGCACAGATACGCAGTATTTT. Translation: CASSSPSGGTDTQYF.

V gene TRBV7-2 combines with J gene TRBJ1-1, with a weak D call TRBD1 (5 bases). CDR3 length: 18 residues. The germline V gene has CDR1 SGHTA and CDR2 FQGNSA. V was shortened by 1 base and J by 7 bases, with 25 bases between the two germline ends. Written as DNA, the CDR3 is TGTGCCAGCAGCTTAGTTTCGACAGTAGGGATACCCAAAAATGAAGCTTTCTTT. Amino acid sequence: CASSLVSTVGIPKNEAFF.

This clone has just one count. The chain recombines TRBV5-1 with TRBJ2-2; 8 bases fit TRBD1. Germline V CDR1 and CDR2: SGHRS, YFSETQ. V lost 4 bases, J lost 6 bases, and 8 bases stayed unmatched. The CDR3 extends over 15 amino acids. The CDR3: CASSQGQGAAGELFF. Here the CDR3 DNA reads TGCGCCAGCAGCCAGGGGCAGGGGGCGGCCGGGGAGCTGTTTTTT.

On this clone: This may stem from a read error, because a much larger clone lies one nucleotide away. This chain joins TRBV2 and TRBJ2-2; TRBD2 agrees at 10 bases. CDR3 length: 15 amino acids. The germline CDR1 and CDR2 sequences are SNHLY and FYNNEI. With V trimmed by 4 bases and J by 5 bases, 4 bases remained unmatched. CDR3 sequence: CASSGVAGGTGELFF. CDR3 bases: TGTGCCAGCAGTGGAGTAGCGGGAGGTACCGGGGAGCTGTTTTTT.

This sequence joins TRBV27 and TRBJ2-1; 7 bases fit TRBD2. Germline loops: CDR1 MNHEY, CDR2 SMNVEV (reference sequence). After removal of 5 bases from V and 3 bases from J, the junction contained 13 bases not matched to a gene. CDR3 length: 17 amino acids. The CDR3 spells CASSMQTSPINYNEQFF. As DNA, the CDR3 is TGTGCCAGCAGTATGCAGACTAGCCCAATCAACTACAATGAGCAGTTCTTC.